The 9 T cell receptor beta chains in this list originate from one sample, sequenced in a study of T cell changes during pregnancy in multiple sclerosis. Sequencing used immunoSEQ multiplex PCR; TCRdb keeps in-frame clones, though not all of them. The repertoire holds about 70,000 clones, with about 91% as singletons. Sequenced here: peripheral blood, sampled after pregnancy. All receptors come from a female donor with multiple sclerosis, enrolled in a pregnancy study.

V usage is TRBV5-5 and J usage is TRBJ2-7; 9 positions match TRBD2. The V and J ends lost 4 bases and 1 base, in that order; junction bases with no gene match: 3. Germline V gene lookup returns CDR1 SGHKS and CDR2 YYEKEE (reference sequence). This CDR3 is 14 amino acids long. CDR3 nucleotides: TGTGCCAGCAGCAACCTAGCGGGGTCCTACGAGCAGTACTTC. Its protein product is CASSNLAGSYEQYF.

This clone was seen more than once but under ten times. V gene TRBV28 combines with J gene TRBJ1-3, with D possibly being TRBD1 (5 bases). This CDR3 has 17 residues. Germline V gene data show CDR1 as MDHEN and CDR2 as SYDVKM. V gave up 3 bases and J gave up 4 bases, with 19 bases separating them. The CDR3 sequence is CASSFGWYRTAGNTIYF. CDR3 DNA: TGTGCCAGCAGTTTTGGTTGGTACAGGACCGCGGGAAACACCATATATTTT.

The chain carries TRBV4-2 and TRBJ2-7, with 9 bases identical to TRBD1. The CDR3 extends over 13 amino acids. The germline V gene has CDR1 LGHNA and CDR2 YNFKEQ. With V trimmed by 4 bases and J by 5 bases, 3 bases remained unmatched. The CDR3 coding sequence is TGTGCCAGCAGCCCGGACAGGGGCGACGAGCAGTACTTC. Encoded protein: CASSPDRGDEQYF.

This sequence joins TRBV5-4 and TRBJ2-1; perhaps TRBD1 as D (6 bases). This CDR3 comprises 15 residues. V dropped 0 bases and J dropped 7 bases, with 14 bases sitting between them. Germline V lookup: CDR1 SGHNT, CDR2 YYREEE (reference sequence). The CDR3 DNA follows: TGTGCCAGCAGCTTGGAACAGGGTGGTAGAAATGAGCAGTTCTTC. Amino acids: CASSLEQGGRNEQFF.

The J gene is TRBJ2-1, the V gene TRBV29-1; TRBD2 is a possible D gene (6 bases). Between the trimmed V and J ends, which lost 6 bases and 10 bases, there was a span of 25 bases. The CDR3 spans 15 residues. Germline V gene lookup returns CDR1 SQVTM and CDR2 ANQGSEA. The CDR3 DNA sequence: TGCAGCGTAGTCGTACCGGGACTGAACAAGTTAGAGCAGTTCTTC. Amino acid sequence: CSVVVPGLNKLEQFF.

The chain links TRBV5-5 to TRBJ1-2; D may be TRBD1 (6 bases). V lost 0 bases, J lost 0 bases, and 9 bases lay in between. Germline V CDR1 and CDR2: SGHKS, YYEKEE (reference sequence). The CDR3 has 15 amino acids. This chain's CDR3 is CASSLDHRANYGYTF. For the CDR3, the DNA is TGTGCCAGCAGCTTGGACCACAGGGCTAACTATGGCTACACCTTC.

This clone was seen only once. The chain combines TRBV27 with TRBJ2-1, with a weak D call TRBD1 (6 bases). CDR3 length equals 15 residues. Germline-derived CDR1 and CDR2 are MNHEY and SMNVEV (reference sequence). V gave up 6 bases and J gave up 4 bases, with 16 bases separating them. The CDR3 loop reads CASSVDRTIYNEQFF. Here the CDR3 DNA reads TGTGCCAGCAGCGTTGACAGGACCATATACAATGAGCAGTTCTTC.

This rearrangement joins TRBV7-2 to TRBJ2-1, with 12 bases matching TRBD1. V was clipped by 0 bases and J by 10 bases; unmatched bases: 4. This CDR3 comprises 15 residues. The germline V gene encodes CDR1 SGHTA and CDR2 FQGNSA. This CDR3 reads CASSLAGTGGEEQFF. CDR3 coding DNA: TGTGCCAGCAGCTTAGCCGGGACAGGGGGCGAAGAGCAGTTCTTC.

V and J are TRBV19 and TRBJ2-3; D is uncertain. Trimming removed 3 bases from V and 4 bases from J, with 5 bases in between. Germline V gene sequence: CDR1 LNHDA, CDR2 SQIVND (reference sequence). This CDR3 comprises 12 residues. In nucleotides, the CDR3 is TGTGCCAGTAGTATTTCGGCAGATACGCAGTATTTT. Amino acids: CASSISADTQYF.